Included here is one T cell receptor (beta chain) sequence, with context. Germline CDR1 and CDR2: ENHRY and SYGVKD. V lost 5 bases, J lost 7 bases, and 13 bases stayed unmatched. The CDR3 consists of 16 residues. The repertoire was sequenced with immunoSEQ multiplex PCR; TCRdb's copy has only in-frame clones and lacks some. The sample records approximately 200,000 clones, around 88% being singletons. The sample originates from a study of blood T cell repertoires in COVID-19. For the study at large: Both acute and convalescent COVID-19 samples were obtained from the United States, Italy and Spain. PBMCs, B-cell-depleted T cells, or T cells were the source of the cDNA or gDNA that made up the material.

V gene TRBV10-3 combines with J gene TRBJ2-7, with 11 bases aligning to TRBD2. The material sequenced was peripheral blood. This receptor was taken from a man between 18 and 29 years old with active or convalescent COVID-19. CDR3 in DNA: TGTGCCATCAGTTCTTCTACACTAGCGGGAGCGGGGGAGCAGTACTTC. Encoded protein: CAISSSTLAGAGEQYF.